Listed here are 8 T cell receptor beta chains from one sample, sequenced in a study of cytomegalovirus exposure and HLA in healthy donors. PCR primers comprised 60 Vbeta and 13 Jbeta primers. TCRdb's table, derived via immunoSEQ multiplex PCR, lists solely in-frame clones and lacks some. This table has roughly 150,000 clones, 81% appearing once. Sample: PBMCs. These TCRs come from a woman between 18 and 29 years old in good health and CMV-seronegative.

In its sample, this clone was seen a few times. The CDR3 region is CASSYSNSGRETQYF. The CDR3 bases are TGTGCCAGCAGTTACTCGAATTCAGGGCGGGAGACCCAGTACTTC. The chain uses TRBV6-5 and TRBJ2-5; TRBD1 might be the D (5 bases). The CDR3 sequence is 15 residues long. The V end was cut by 0 bases, the J end by 5 bases, with 13 bases between. Germline V gives CDR1 MNHEY, CDR2 SVGAGI.

The chain couples TRBV28 to TRBJ2-6, with D possibly matching TRBD1 (5 bases). CDR1 and CDR2 (germline): MDHEN, SYDVKM. V was pared by 6 bases and J by 4 bases, with 7 bases between. This CDR3 is 13 amino acids long. CDR3 DNA sequence: TGTGCCAGCAGGTGGGGCGGGGCCAACGTCCTGACTTTC. This codes for CASRWGGANVLTF.

CDR3 nucleotides: TGTGCCAGTAGTACGAGCAATGTCGGTATAGGCAATCAGCCCCAGCATTTT. Its translation: CASSTSNVGIGNQPQHF. The rearrangement links TRBV19 to TRBJ1-5, with D hard to call. Germline CDR1 LNHDA, CDR2 SQIVND (reference sequence). The CDR3 spans 17 residues. V was pared by 4 bases and J by 2 bases, with 18 bases between.

CDR3 residues: CASSQGLGQPQHF. DNA of the CDR3: TGTGCCAGCAGTCAGGGGCTGGGTCAGCCCCAGCATTTT. The chain employs TRBV6-1 and TRBJ1-5, with D possibly matching TRBD1 (6 bases). Trimming took off 5 bases at V and 6 bases at J, with 11 bases between the two ends. The CDR3 has 13 residues. Germline CDR1 MNHNS, CDR2 SASEGT.

V and J are TRBV2 and TRBJ2-4; 9 bases agree with TRBD2. The CDR3 totals 15 residues. Germline CDR1 is SNHLY and CDR2 is FYNNEI. The ends lost 6 bases at V and 3 bases at J; junction bases unmatched: 6. CDR3 coding DNA: TGTGCCAGCAGCCTTCTTAGCGGGAGCAAAAACATTCAGTACTTC. Translated: CASSLLSGSKNIQYF.

Only one count was recorded for this clone. V is TRBV4-1 and J is TRBJ1-2; 8 positions match TRBD1. V shed 1 base, J shed 3 bases, and the junction held 4 bases outside the gene matches. CDR1 and CDR2 (germline): MGHRA, YSYEKL. The CDR3 contains 15 residues. The CDR3 coding sequence is TGCGCCAGCAGCCAAGCCCAGGGGGCCTACTATGGCTACACCTTC. Residues: CASSQAQGAYYGYTF.

The rearrangement uses TRBV7-2 and TRBJ2-7, with TRBD1 matching 9 bases. Germline CDR1 SGHTA, CDR2 FQGNSA. With 5 bases clipped from V and 1 base from J, the junction kept 12 bases outside the gene matches. This CDR3 region has 17 residues. CDR3 in DNA: TGTGCCAGCAGCCCCCAACCCGGACAGGGGCTATCCTACGAGCAGTACTTC. Amino acid sequence: CASSPQPGQGLSYEQYF.

The chain employs TRBV28 and TRBJ1-1; D remains unclear. Trimming pared 3 bases from V and 1 base from J, leaving 6 bases between. CDR3 size: 13 residues. CDR1 is MDHEN, CDR2 SYDVKM, per germline. CDR3 sequence (DNA): TGTGCCAGCAGTTTTAATAAGAACACTGAAGCTTTCTTT. Translating gives CASSFNKNTEAFF.